The TCR beta chain under discussion was sequenced for a study of blood T cell repertoires in COVID-19. Study as a whole: From T cells, B-cell-depleted T cells, or PBMCs came the material, which was cDNA or gDNA.

Assay used: immunoSEQ multiplex PCR; TCRdb lists only in-frame clones, some missing. The sample lists 100,000 to 150,000 clones, approximately 82% occurring once. Germline values: CDR1 GTSNPN, CDR2 SVGIG (reference sequence). The CDR3 contains 15 residues. V lost 1 base and J lost 1, with 12 bases in between. Material: peripheral blood. This clonotype originated in a man aged 80 or over with active or convalescent COVID-19. V and J are TRBV30 and TRBJ2-3; perhaps TRBD2 as D (6 bases). CDR3 region: CAWSGLDSRTDTQYF. The CDR3 DNA sequence: TGTGCCTGGAGTGGACTAGATAGCCGCACAGATACGCAGTATTTT.